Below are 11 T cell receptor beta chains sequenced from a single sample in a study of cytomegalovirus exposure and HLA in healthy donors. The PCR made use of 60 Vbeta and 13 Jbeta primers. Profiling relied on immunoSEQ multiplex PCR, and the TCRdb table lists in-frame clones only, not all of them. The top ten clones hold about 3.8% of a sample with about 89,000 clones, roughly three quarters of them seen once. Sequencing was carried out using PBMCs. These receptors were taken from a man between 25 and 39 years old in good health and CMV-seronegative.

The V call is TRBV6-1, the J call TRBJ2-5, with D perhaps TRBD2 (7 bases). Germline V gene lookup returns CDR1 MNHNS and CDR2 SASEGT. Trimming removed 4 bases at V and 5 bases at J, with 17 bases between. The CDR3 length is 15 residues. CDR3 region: CASSAQGGGSETQYF. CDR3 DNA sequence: TGTGCCAGCAGTGCCCAAGGGGGGGGCAGTGAGACCCAGTACTTC.

CDR3 region: CASSAQGSSDEQYF. CDR3 DNA: TGCGCCAGCAGTGCACAGGGTTCGAGTGACGAGCAGTACTTC. The chain is built from TRBV10-2 and TRBJ2-7, with D tentatively TRBD1 (6 bases). Germline V gives CDR1 WSHSY, CDR2 SAAADI. V was trimmed by 4 bases and J by 5 bases, leaving 15 bases between them. The CDR3 has 14 residues.

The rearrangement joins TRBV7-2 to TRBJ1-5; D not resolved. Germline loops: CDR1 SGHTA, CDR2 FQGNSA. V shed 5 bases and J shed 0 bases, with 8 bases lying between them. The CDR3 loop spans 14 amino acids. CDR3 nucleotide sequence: TGTGCCAGCAGCACAGAGAGTAGCAATCAGCCCCAGCATTTT. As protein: CASSTESSNQPQHF.

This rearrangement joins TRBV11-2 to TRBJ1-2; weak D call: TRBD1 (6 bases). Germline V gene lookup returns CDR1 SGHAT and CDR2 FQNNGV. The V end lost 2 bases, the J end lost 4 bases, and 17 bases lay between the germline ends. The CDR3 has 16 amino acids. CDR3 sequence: CASSLSPLQGGYGYTF. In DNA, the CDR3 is TGTGCCAGCAGCTTAAGTCCCTTACAGGGTGGCTATGGCTACACCTTC.

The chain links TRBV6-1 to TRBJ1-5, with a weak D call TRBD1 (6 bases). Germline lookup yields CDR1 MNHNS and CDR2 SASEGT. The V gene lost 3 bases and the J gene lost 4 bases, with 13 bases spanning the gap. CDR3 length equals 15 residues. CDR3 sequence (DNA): TGTGCCAGCAGTGATCAGGACAGAGCGAATCAGCCCCAGCATTTT. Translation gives CASSDQDRANQPQHF.

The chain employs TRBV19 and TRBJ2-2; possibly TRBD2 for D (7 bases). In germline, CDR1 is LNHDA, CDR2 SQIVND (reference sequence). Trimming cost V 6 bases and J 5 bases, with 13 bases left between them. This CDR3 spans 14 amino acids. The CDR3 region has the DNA TGTGCCAGTAGGGAGGGGGGGAGTACCGGGGAGCTGTTTTTT. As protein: CASREGGSTGELFF.

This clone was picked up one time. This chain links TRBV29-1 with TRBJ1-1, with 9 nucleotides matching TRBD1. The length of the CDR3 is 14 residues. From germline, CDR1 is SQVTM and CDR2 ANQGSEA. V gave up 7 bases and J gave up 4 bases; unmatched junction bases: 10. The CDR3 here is CSGTSGQGFTEAFF. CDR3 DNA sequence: TGCAGCGGAACATCGGGACAGGGTTTCACTGAAGCTTTCTTT.

The CDR3 region is CASSLNNKNEKLFF. DNA for the CDR3: TGCGCCAGCAGCTTAAATAACAAGAATGAAAAACTGTTTTTT. The chain has TRBV5-1 and TRBJ1-4, with no clear D. The CDR3 covers 14 residues. V was pared by 2 bases and J by 5 bases, with 10 bases between. From germline, CDR1 is SGHRS and CDR2 YFSETQ.

Written as DNA, the CDR3 is TGTGCCAGTAGTCCCCTTGTGGGACAAGTGAACACTGAAGCTTTCTTT. Its translation is CASSPLVGQVNTEAFF. The rearrangement links TRBV19 to TRBJ1-1; possible D gene TRBD1, 6 bases. The CDR3 is 16 amino acids. The germline V and J ends were trimmed by 5 bases and 0 bases, with 16 bases remaining between them. Germline V gene data show CDR1 as LNHDA and CDR2 as SQIVND (reference sequence). Supplemented by reference TRBV19 and TRBJ1-1, the full variable domain reads DGGITQSPKYLFRKEGQNVTLSCEQNLNHDAMYWYRQDPGQGLRLIYYSQIVNDFQKGDIAEGYSVSREKKESFPLTVTSAQKNPTAFYLCASSPLVGQVNTEAFFGQGTRLTVV.

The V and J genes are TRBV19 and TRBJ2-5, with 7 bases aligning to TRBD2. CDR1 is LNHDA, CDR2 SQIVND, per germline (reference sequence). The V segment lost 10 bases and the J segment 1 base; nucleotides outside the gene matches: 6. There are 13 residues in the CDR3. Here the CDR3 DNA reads TGTGCCACCCTCGGGAGGCGCCAAGAGACCCAGTACTTC. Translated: CATLGRRQETQYF.

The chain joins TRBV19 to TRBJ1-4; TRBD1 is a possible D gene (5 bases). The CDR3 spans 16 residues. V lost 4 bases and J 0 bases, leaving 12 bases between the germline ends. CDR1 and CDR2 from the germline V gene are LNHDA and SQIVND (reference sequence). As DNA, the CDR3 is TGTGCCAGTAGTACACAAGGGGCCGCAACTAATGAAAAACTGTTTTTT. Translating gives CASSTQGAATNEKLFF.